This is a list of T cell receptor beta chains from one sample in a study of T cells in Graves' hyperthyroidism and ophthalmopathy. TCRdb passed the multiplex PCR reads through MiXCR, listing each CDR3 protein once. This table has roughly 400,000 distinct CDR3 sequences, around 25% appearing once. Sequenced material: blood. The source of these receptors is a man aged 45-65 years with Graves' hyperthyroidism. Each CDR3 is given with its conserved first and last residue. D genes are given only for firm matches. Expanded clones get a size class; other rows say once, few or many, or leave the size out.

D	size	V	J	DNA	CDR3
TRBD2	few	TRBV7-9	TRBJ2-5	TGTGCCAGCAGCTTAAGCGGGGGACTTATACAAGAGACCCAGTACTTC	CASSLSGGLIQETQYF
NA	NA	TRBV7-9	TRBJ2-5	TGTGCCAGCAGCTTAGCTTGGGGGGAGACCCAGTACTTC	CASSLAWGETQYF
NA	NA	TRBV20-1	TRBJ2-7	TGCAGTACTAGAGAGGGGGCGGGAACCTACGAGCAGTACTTC	CSTREGAGTYEQYF
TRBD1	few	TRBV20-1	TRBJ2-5	TGCAGTGCTATTACTCCGGGACAGGGAGGGACCCAGTACTTC	CSAITPGQGGTQYF
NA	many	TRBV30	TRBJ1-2	TGTGCCTGGAGTGTAAGCGGTGCCTATGGCTACACCTTC	CAWSVSGAYGYTF
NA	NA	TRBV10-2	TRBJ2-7	TGCGCCAGCAGTGAGCCGGGCCGTGAGCAGTACTTC	CASSEPGREQYF
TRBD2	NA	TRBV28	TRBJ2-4	TGTGCCAGCAGAATACCTAGCGGTGGGATTCAGTACTTC	CASRIPSGGIQYF
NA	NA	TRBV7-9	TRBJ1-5	TGTGCCAGCAGCGACGGGACCACGGGGGGCAATCAGCCCCAGCATTTT	CASSDGTTGGNQPQHF
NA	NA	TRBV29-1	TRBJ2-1	TGCAGCGCCAAGACTAACGGGTCGGGAAATGAGCAGTTCTTC	CSAKTNGSGNEQFF
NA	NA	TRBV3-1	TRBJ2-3	TGTGCCAGCAGTCCCGGGGCTTGGGATACGCAGTATTTT	CASSPGAWDTQYF
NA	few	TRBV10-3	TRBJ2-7	TGTGCCATCGGCGGTAGCTCCTACGAGCAGTACTTC	CAIGGSSYEQYF
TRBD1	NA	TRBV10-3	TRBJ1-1	TGTGCCATCAGTGGGACAGGGGGCAGGGACACTGAAGCTTTCTTT	CAISGTGGRDTEAFF
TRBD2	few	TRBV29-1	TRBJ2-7	TGCAGCGTTGGGCTAGCGGGAGCCTACGAGCAGTACTTC	CSVGLAGAYEQYF
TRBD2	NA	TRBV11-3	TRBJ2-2	TGTGCCAGCAGCCCACCGAGCGGGAGAAAAAACACCGGGGAGCTGTTTTTT	CASSPPSGRKNTGELFF
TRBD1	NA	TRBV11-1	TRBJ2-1	TGTGCCAGCAGCTTAGAGGGACAGAAAACCTACAATGGGCAGTTCTTC	CASSLEGQKTYNGQFF
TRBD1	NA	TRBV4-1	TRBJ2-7	TGCGCCAGCAGCCGGGACAGGGGAGGTACCTACGAGCAGTACTTC	CASSRDRGGTYEQYF
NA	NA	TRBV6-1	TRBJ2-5	TGTGCCAGCGGGGGGGGGCCTCAAGAGACCCAGTACTTC	CASGGGPQETQYF
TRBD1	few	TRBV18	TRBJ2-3	TGTGCCAGCTCGCACCGGGACAGGGCAGAGGATACGCAGTATTTT	CASSHRDRAEDTQYF
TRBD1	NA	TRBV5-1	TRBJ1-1	TGCGCCAGCAGCTTGGGACAGGGGTTTTTGAACACTGAAGCTCTCTTT	CASSLGQGFLNTEALF
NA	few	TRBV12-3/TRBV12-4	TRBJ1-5	TGTGCCAGCAGTTTACGAGGCGCCAACTTCAATCAGCCCCAGCATTTT	CASSLRGANFNQPQHF
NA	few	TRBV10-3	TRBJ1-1	TGTGCCATCGGGCCGAACACTGAAGCTTTCTTT	CAIGPNTEAFF
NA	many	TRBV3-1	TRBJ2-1	TGTGCCAGCAGGGGCGTGGGAGTTATCAATGAGCAGTTCTTC	CASRGVGVINEQFF
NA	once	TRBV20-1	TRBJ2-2	TGCAGTGCTTCAGCGGTAATTACCGGGGAGCTGTTTTTT	CSASAVITGELFF
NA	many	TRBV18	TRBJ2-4	TGTGCCAGCTCACCATCGGTCGGGATAGCCAAAAACATTCAGTACTTC	CASSPSVGIAKNIQYF
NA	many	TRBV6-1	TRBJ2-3	TGTGCCAGCAGGGACAGCAACACAGATACGCAGTATTTT	CASRDSNTDTQYF
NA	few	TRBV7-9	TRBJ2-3	TGTGCCAGCAGCTTCTCCTGGGTACGGCGCACAGATACGCAGTATTTT	CASSFSWVRRTDTQYF
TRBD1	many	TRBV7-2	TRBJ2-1	TGTGCCAGCAGCCCCCGGACAGGGGCGGATGAGCAGTTCTTC	CASSPRTGADEQFF
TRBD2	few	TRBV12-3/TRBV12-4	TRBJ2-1	TGTGCCAGCAGCTCCTTTGGGACTAGCGGGAATGAGCAGTTCTTC	CASSSFGTSGNEQFF
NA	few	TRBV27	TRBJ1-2	TGTGCCAGCAGTTTCAACAGGGCCTATGGCTACACCTTC	CASSFNRAYGYTF
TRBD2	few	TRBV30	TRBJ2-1	TGTGCCTGGATTAGCGGGAGAGGGTACAATGAGCAGTTCTTC	CAWISGRGYNEQFF
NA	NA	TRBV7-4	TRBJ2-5	TGTGCCAGCAGCGTCGCTACGGGAGTAAGAGAGACCCAGTACTTC	CASSVATGVRETQYF
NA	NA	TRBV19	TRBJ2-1	TGTGCCAGTAGTCGGTCCGAGGGGACCTACAATGAGCAGTTCTTC	CASSRSEGTYNEQFF
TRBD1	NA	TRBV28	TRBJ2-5	TGTGCCAGCAGTCCAGCGACAGGGGGCTTGCAAGAGACCCAGTACTTC	CASSPATGGLQETQYF
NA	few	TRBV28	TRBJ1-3	TGTGCCAGCTATCTTGGGGCGGCAGGAAACACCATATATTTT	CASYLGAAGNTIYF
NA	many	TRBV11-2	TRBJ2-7	TGTGCCAGCAGCGTACAGGCAGTTGGGAACGAGCAGTACTTC	CASSVQAVGNEQYF
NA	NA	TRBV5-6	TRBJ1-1	TGTGCCAGCAACTTGCGATTCGGAGGAAAACAGAACACTGAAGCTTTCTTT	CASNLRFGGKQNTEAFF
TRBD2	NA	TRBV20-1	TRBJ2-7	TGCAGTGCTCATCGGACTAGCTCCTACGAGCAGTACTTC	CSAHRTSSYEQYF
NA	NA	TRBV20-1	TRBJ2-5	TGCAGTGCTAGAAGTCGGGGCCCCCGGGTCGAGACCCAGTACTTC	CSARSRGPRVETQYF
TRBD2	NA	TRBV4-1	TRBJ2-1	TGCGCCAGCAGCCAAGATCTAACTAGCGGGGAATACAATGAGCAGTTCTTC	CASSQDLTSGEYNEQFF
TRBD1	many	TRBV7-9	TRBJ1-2	TGTGCCAGCAGTTCGGACAGGGACTATGGCTACACCTTC	CASSSDRDYGYTF
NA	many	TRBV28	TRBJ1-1	TGTGCCAGCAGTTCTACGCGACAGAGAGCTTTCTTT	CASSSTRQRAFF
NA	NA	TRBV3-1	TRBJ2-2	TGTGCCAGCAGCCAATTCGAGGAGGACACCGGGGAGCTGTTTTTT	CASSQFEEDTGELFF
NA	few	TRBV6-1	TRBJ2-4	TGTGCCAGCAGTGAGCTACCCATCGCCAAAAACATTCAGTACTTC	CASSELPIAKNIQYF
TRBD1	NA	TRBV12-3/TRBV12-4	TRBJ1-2	TGTGCCAGCAGTGCAGGGACAGGGTTCACCTATGGCTACACCTTC	CASSAGTGFTYGYTF
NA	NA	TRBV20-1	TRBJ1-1	TGCAGTGCCAAAGGGGCAGGTTGGGTCACTGAAGCTTTCTTT	CSAKGAGWVTEAFF
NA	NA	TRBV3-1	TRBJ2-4	TGTGCCAGCAGTCCGGTAGCGGTCGCCAAAAACATTCAGTACTTC	CASSPVAVAKNIQYF
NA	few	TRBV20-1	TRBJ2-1	TGCAGTGCCGAAGACCTACTCAGTTCGTCCGGGGAGCAGTTCTTC	CSAEDLLSSSGEQFF
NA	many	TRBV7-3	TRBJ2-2	TGTGCCAGCAGCTTTGGATTGAACACCGGGGAGCTGTTTTTT	CASSFGLNTGELFF
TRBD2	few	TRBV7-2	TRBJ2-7	TGTGCCAGCAGCCCATGGACTAGCGGGAGAATAAGGGACTACGAGCAGTACTTC	CASSPWTSGRIRDYEQYF
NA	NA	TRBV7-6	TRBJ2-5	TGTGCCAGCAGCTTAGCCAGGGCCCAGTACTTC	CASSLARAQYF